This T cell receptor beta chain was obtained from a study of T cell repertoires in cytomegalovirus infection. TCRdb redid the calling of the reads with MiXCR, one entry per CDR3 protein. The table has some 300,000 distinct CDR3 sequences, around a sixth seen once. The CDR3 length is 15 residues. Germline values: CDR1 SGHRS, CDR2 YFSETQ. This clonotype was counted many times. An end of the junction differs from the germline gene, which may be a read error. What was sequenced was PBMCs. The sequence was collected from a human donor in good health (CMV status not recorded). Some clones in this sample may be carry-over from other donors' samples. This chain links TRBV5-1 with TRBJ1-5; 7 bases are a match to TRBD1. CDR3 nucleotides: TGTGCCAGCAGCTCGACAGGGAATAGCAATCAGCCCCAGCATTTT. It translates to CASSSTGNSNQPQHF.